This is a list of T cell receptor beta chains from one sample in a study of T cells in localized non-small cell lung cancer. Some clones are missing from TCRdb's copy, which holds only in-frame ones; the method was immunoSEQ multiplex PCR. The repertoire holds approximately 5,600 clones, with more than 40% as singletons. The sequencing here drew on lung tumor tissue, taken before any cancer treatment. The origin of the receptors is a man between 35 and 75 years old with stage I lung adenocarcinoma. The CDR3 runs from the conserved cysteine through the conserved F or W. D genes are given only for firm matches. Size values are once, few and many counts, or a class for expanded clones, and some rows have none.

CASTKGMNTEAFF TGTGCCAGTACGAAGGGTATGAACACTGAAGCTTTCTTT - - TRBJ1-1 TRBV19
CAWGQRQETQYF TGTGCCTGGGGGCAGCGACAAGAGACCCAGTACTTC few - TRBJ2-5 TRBV30
CASSPGTGGAEQYF TGTGCCAGCTCACCAGGAACAGGGGGCGCCGAGCAGTACTTC - TRBD1 TRBJ2-7 TRBV18
CASSIGTGGRNEQYF TGTGCCAGTAGTATCGGGACAGGGGGCCGGAATGAGCAGTACTTC once TRBD1 TRBJ2-7 TRBV19
CATSREKGYTEAFF TGTGCCACCAGCAGAGAAAAGGGTTACACTGAAGCTTTCTTT few - TRBJ1-1 TRBV15
CASSLAGGINQPQHF TGCGCCAGCAGCTTGGCAGGGGGCATCAATCAGCCCCAGCATTTT few TRBD1 TRBJ1-5 TRBV5-1
CASRSYQETQYF TGTGCCAGCAGGTCGTACCAAGAGACCCAGTACTTC - - TRBJ2-5 TRBV9
CASSQSVASGGAQEQFF TGCGCCAGCAGCCAGTCTGTGGCTAGCGGGGGGGCCCAGGAGCAGTTCTTC - TRBD2 TRBJ2-1 TRBV4-1
CASSVGANAENIQYF TGTGCCAGCAGCGTAGGGGCAAATGCGGAAAACATTCAGTACTTC - - TRBJ2-4 TRBV9
CASTRDLSGGFF TGTGCCAGCACCAGGGACCTCTCCGGCGGGTTCTTC - - TRBJ2-1 TRBV9
CATLEGLLGYTF TGTGCGACATTGGAGGGTTTATTGGGCTACACCTTC medium-sized - TRBJ1-2 TRBV6-8
CASTRTGGSYEQYF TGTGCCAGCACTCGGACAGGGGGCTCCTACGAGCAGTACTTC - TRBD1 TRBJ2-7 TRBV9
CASSVTSGRSVRGEQFF TGTGCCAGTAGTGTAACTAGCGGGAGGAGCGTAAGGGGTGAGCAGTTCTTC - TRBD2 TRBJ2-1 TRBV19
CASSRLAGGPLQETQYF TGTGCCAGCAGTCGACTAGCGGGAGGGCCGCTCCAAGAGACCCAGTACTTC - TRBD2 TRBJ2-5 TRBV28
CASSVRANEQFF TGTGCCAGCAGTGTCAGGGCCAATGAGCAGTTCTTC few - TRBJ2-1 TRBV6-8
CASSEQLRIEKLFF TGTGCCAGCAGTGAGCAGTTGAGGATTGAAAAACTGTTTTTT - - TRBJ1-4 TRBV9
CASSPPVRTDTQYF TGTGCCAGCTCACCTCCGGTTCGCACAGATACGCAATATTTT - - TRBJ2-3 TRBV18
CASSQGGRQYF TGTGCCAGCAGCCAAGGCGGGAGGCAGTATTTT - TRBD2 TRBJ2-3 TRBV14
CAWTKSRGRPRGGYTF TGTGCCTGGACGAAGAGCCGGGGCCGACCTCGGGGTGGCTACACCTTC - - TRBJ1-2 TRBV30
CAISELGVNQPQHF TGTGCCATCAGTGAGTTGGGGGTCAATCAGCCCCAGCATTTT few - TRBJ1-5 TRBV10-3
CASSQDARVDSPLHF TGCGCCAGCAGCCAAGACGCCAGGGTAGATTCACCCCTCCACTTT few - TRBJ1-6 TRBV4-1
CASSPPGLAGGSYNEQFF TGTGCCAGCTCACCACCGGGACTAGCGGGGGGGTCCTACAATGAGCAGTTCTTC - TRBD2 TRBJ2-1 TRBV18
CASKTGTVNTGELFF TGTGCCAGCAAAACCGGGACGGTGAACACCGGGGAGCTGTTTTTT - - TRBJ2-2 TRBV28
CASRIPGREVGAFF TGTGCCAGCAGAATTCCGGGCAGGGAGGTTGGCGCTTTCTTT few - TRBJ1-1 TRBV6-8
CASSNRGVYNSPLHF TGTGCCAGCAGTAACAGGGGGGTCTATAATTCACCCCTCCACTTT few TRBD1 TRBJ1-6 TRBV6-8
CASSYGQYNTEAFF TGTGCCAGCAGTTATGGGCAGTATAACACTGAAGCTTTCTTT few - TRBJ1-1 TRBV6-8
CASSDGDYYGYTF TGTGCCAGCAGTGACGGGGATTACTATGGCTACACCTTC few - TRBJ1-2 TRBV2
CASRTGLRNQPQHF TGTGCCAGTAGAACCGGGCTCCGAAATCAGCCCCAGCATTTT - - TRBJ1-5 TRBV19
CASSQGYQETQYF TGTGCCAGTTCACAGGGGTACCAAGAGACCCAGTACTTC - TRBD1 TRBJ2-5 TRBV19
CASRPQRLAGLTGELFF TGTGCCAGCAGACCACAAAGACTAGCGGGGCTCACCGGGGAGCTGTTTTTT - TRBD2 TRBJ2-2 TRBV6-8
CASSSGTSGGGELFF TGTGCCAGCAGCTCCGGGACTAGCGGAGGCGGGGAGCTGTTTTTT - TRBD2 TRBJ2-2 TRBV28
CASSSTSGLGAYGEQFF TGTGCCAGCAGTTCGACATCCGGACTAGGTGCTTACGGTGAGCAGTTCTTC - TRBD2 TRBJ2-1 TRBV28
CASSRTGNLNYEQYF TGTGCCAGTAGCAGGACAGGAAACCTTAACTACGAGCAGTACTTC - TRBD1 TRBJ2-7 TRBV19
CASSMKGDNEQFF TGTGCCAGCAGTATGAAAGGGGACAATGAGCAGTTCTTC - - TRBJ2-1 TRBV27
CASSLALLLKGGELFF TGCGCCAGCAGCTTGGCCTTGCTCCTTAAAGGCGGGGAGCTGTTTTTT large - TRBJ2-2 TRBV5-1
CASSFSGNNEQFF TGTGCCAGCAGTTTCAGCGGAAACAATGAGCAGTTCTTC - - TRBJ2-1 TRBV9
CASSLIGASKAGQETQYF TGTGCCAGCAGCTTGATTGGGGCTAGCAAGGCGGGCCAAGAGACCCAGTACTTC - - TRBJ2-5 TRBV11-3
CATSFLTGSVNEQFF TGTGCCACCAGCTTCCTGACAGGGAGCGTCAATGAGCAGTTCTTC - TRBD1 TRBJ2-1 TRBV15
CASLAGDTDTQYF TGTGCCAGTCTAGCGGGAGACACAGATACGCAGTATTTT - TRBD2 TRBJ2-3 TRBV28
CASRTDRGSYEQYF TGTGCCAGCAGAACGGACAGGGGGTCCTACGAGCAGTACTTC - TRBD1 TRBJ2-7 TRBV28
CAWRRQSNEKLFF TGTGCCTGGAGGAGACAAAGTAATGAAAAACTGTTTTTT - - TRBJ1-4 TRBV30
CASSIGTANTEAFF TGTGCCAGTAGTATAGGGACAGCGAACACTGAAGCTTTCTTT - - TRBJ1-1 TRBV19
CASSTLLGGTYEQYF TGTGCCAGTAGTACCCTCCTAGGGGGAACCTACGAGCAGTACTTC - - TRBJ2-7 TRBV19
CSVGWGAYGNTIYF TGCAGCGTTGGTTGGGGGGCGTATGGAAACACCATATATTTT - - TRBJ1-3 TRBV29-1
CASSSTSGGTGELFF TGCGCCAGCAGTTCCACTAGCGGGGGCACCGGGGAGCTGTTTTTT once TRBD2 TRBJ2-2 TRBV5-1
CASSGSSGNNEQFF TGCGCCTCTTCGGGGTCTAGCGGGAACAATGAGCAGTTCTTC few TRBD2 TRBJ2-1 TRBV10-1
CASSPREPSTDTQYF TGTGCCAGCAGTCCGCGGGAACCTAGCACAGATACGCAGTATTTT few - TRBJ2-3 TRBV9
CASSPSGPGSGNTIYF TGTGCCAGCTCACCATCCGGCCCAGGCTCTGGAAACACCATATATTTT - - TRBJ1-3 TRBV18